A single sample gave rise to the 25 T cell receptor beta chains below, sequenced in a study of T cell repertoires in cytomegalovirus infection. For these receptors, no antigen is known. Using its own MiXCR run on the reads, TCRdb lists one record per CDR3 protein. The table shows approximately 910,000 distinct CDR3 sequences, with roughly 30% occurring only once. The material sequenced was cultured CD8+ T cells from PBMCs, taken from culture after CMV antigen stimulation. These receptors came from a human donor in good health (CMV status not recorded). Some clones in this sample may be carry-over from other donors' samples.

This clonotype was seen only once. V usage is TRBV13 and J usage is TRBJ2-7; 10 bases are shared with TRBD2. CDR3 length: 15 residues. V gave up 0 bases and J gave up 5 bases; unmatched junction bases: 4. Germline CDR1 PRHDT, CDR2 FYEKMQ (reference sequence). The CDR3 DNA follows: TGTGCCAGCAGCTTAGGACTAGCGGGGATTAACGAGCAGTACGTC. This encodes CASSLGLAGINEQYV.

The table lists this clonotype with a few counts. The CDR3 loop reads CASRPLLAGAYNEQFF. CDR3 in DNA: TGTGCCAGCAGGCCTCTCCTAGCGGGGGCCTACAATGAGCAGTTCTTC. The chain has TRBV7-9 and TRBJ2-1; 10 bases line up with TRBD2. CDR1 and CDR2 from the germline V gene are SEHNR and FQNEAQ (reference sequence). Trimming took 6 bases from V and 2 from J; bases not matched to a gene: 7. The CDR3 length is 16 residues. Combining the CDR3 with reference TRBV7-9 and TRBJ2-1 gives the whole variable domain DTGVSQNPRHKITKRGQNVTFRCDPISEHNRLYWYRQTLGQGPEFLTYFQNEAQLEKSRLLSDRFSAERPKGSFSTLEIQRTEQGDSAMYLCASRPLLAGAYNEQFFGPGTRLTVL.

This clonotype was seen only once. The rearrangement links TRBV6-2 or TRBV6-3 to TRBJ1-5; 7 bases match TRBD1. J gave up 2 bases and V 5 bases, and 9 bases lay outside the gene matches. The CDR3 runs to 16 residues. The germline CDR1 and CDR2 sequences are MNHEY and SVGEGT. CDR3 DNA sequence: TGTGCCAGCAGTCCGACAGGGACGGGCGGCAATCAGCCCCAGCATTTT. It yields the protein CASSPTGTGGNQPQHF.

This clonotype was counted a few times. The V call is TRBV7-9, the J call TRBJ1-2; 8 bases match TRBD1. This CDR3 has 14 residues. Germline V lookup: CDR1 SEHNR, CDR2 FQNEAQ (reference sequence). The J segment lost 8 bases and the V segment lost 4 bases, leaving 9 bases of the junction unmatched. CDR3 bases: TGTGCCAGCAGCTCGGACAGGGCGCTCGCAGGCTACACCTTC. This encodes CASSSDRALAGYTF.

The chain's CDR3 is CATSRVELVTRTFFGYSPLHF. The CDR3 DNA reads TGTGCCACCAGCAGAGTAGAACTCGTGACCAGGACTTTTTTTGGGTATTCACCCCTCCACTTT. The chain joins TRBV15 to TRBJ1-6; no clear D. The V gene's germline CDR1 is LNHNV and CDR2 YYDKDF (reference sequence). The ends were cut back, 1 base at V and 8 bases at J, with 30 bases in the middle. There are 21 residues in the CDR3.

The chain recombines TRBV7-6 with TRBJ2-2; a weak D match, TRBD2 (7 bases). This CDR3 has 16 amino acids. V lost 4 bases and J lost 5, with 17 bases in between. Germline V lookup: CDR1 SGHVS, CDR2 FNYEAQ. The CDR3 DNA follows: TGTGCCAGCAGCTCCCCGGCGGGGGCTCGGACCGGGGAGCTGTTTTTT. Encoded protein: CASSSPAGARTGELFF.

This clonotype was observed a single time. The chain uses TRBV7-9 and TRBJ2-5; D is possibly TRBD1 (7 bases). The germline V and J ends were trimmed by 5 bases and 2 bases, with 12 bases remaining between them. Germline CDR1 and CDR2: SEHNR and FQNEAQ (reference sequence). The CDR3 runs to 14 residues. The CDR3 protein is CASSRGTEQETQYF. The CDR3 DNA reads TGTGCCAGCAGCCGGGGGACAGAGCAAGAGACCCAGTACTTC.

The V call is TRBV19, the J call TRBJ1-5; TRBD1 agrees at 8 bases. Germline V CDR1 and CDR2: LNHDA, SQIVND (reference sequence). The CDR3 spans 15 residues. The ends lost 6 bases at V and 0 bases at J; junction bases unmatched: 4. CDR3 in DNA: TGTGCCAGTAGCACGACAGGGGTTAGCAATCAGCCCCAGCATTTT. It translates to CASSTTGVSNQPQHF.

In this sample, this clonotype turned up many times. The chain combines TRBV24-1 with TRBJ1-1; 7 bases are a match to TRBD1. The germline V gene has CDR1 KGHDR and CDR2 SFDVKD. With V trimmed by 4 bases and J by 7 bases, 14 bases remained unmatched. The CDR3 sequence is 16 residues long. CDR3 nucleotide sequence: TGTGCCACCAGTGACTTCCGGGACAGACCTGGGTGTGAAGCTTTCTTT. Residues: CATSDFRDRPGCEAFF.

The V gene is TRBV5-1, the J gene TRBJ2-1; 7 bases match TRBD1. Per the germline V gene, CDR1 is SGHRS and CDR2 is YFSETQ. This CDR3 comprises 18 residues. The V and J ends lost 4 bases and 4 bases, in that order; junction bases with no gene match: 17. The CDR3 nucleotides are TGCGCCAGCAGCCTCCCCACGGACAGGTTAAGGGTTTACAATGAGCAGTTCTTC. Translating gives CASSLPTDRLRVYNEQFF.

This sequence joins TRBV6-5 and TRBJ2-1; 10 bases line up with TRBD1. V lost 7 bases and J lost 6; bases outside the gene matches: 12. The CDR3 has 16 amino acids. Germline V gives CDR1 MNHEY, CDR2 SVGAGI. The CDR3 reads CASISAPGQGGNEQFF. CDR3 bases: TGTGCCAGCATCTCGGCCCCAGGACAGGGGGGCAATGAGCAGTTCTTC.

The chain couples TRBV7-9 to TRBJ2-5; D uncertain. The CDR3 runs 15 residues. The germline gives CDR1 SEHNR, CDR2 FQNEAQ (reference sequence). Trimming shortened V by 2 bases and J by 5 bases, and 15 bases separated the two germline ends. For the CDR3, the DNA is TGTGCCAGCAGCTTAATAGGGTCGGCCCAGGAGACCCAGTACTTC. Translation gives CASSLIGSAQETQYF.

V usage is TRBV6-1 and J usage is TRBJ2-7, with D unclear. Germline V CDR1 and CDR2: MNHNS, SASEGT. CDR3 length: 14 amino acids. Trimming cost V 3 bases and J 3 bases, with 12 bases left between them. The CDR3 here is CASSEYSTGYEQYF. CDR3 coding DNA: TGTGCCAGCAGTGAGTACAGTACGGGCTACGAGCAGTACTTC.

The chain carries TRBV29-1 and TRBJ2-2; TRBD1 might be the D (6 bases). CDR1 and CDR2 from the germline V gene are SQVTM and ANQGSEA. V dropped 3 bases and J dropped 0 bases, with 11 bases sitting between them. The CDR3 contains 15 residues. The DNA of the CDR3 is TGCAGCGTTGATCTCAGGGGATCGAACACCGGGGAGCTGTTTTTT. This encodes CSVDLRGSNTGELFF.

This clonotype was detected a few times. CDR3 residues: CASSYSNKVTNYGYTF. The CDR3, as DNA: TGTGCCAGCAGTTACTCGAACAAAGTCACTAACTATGGCTACACCTTC. This sequence joins TRBV6-6 and TRBJ1-2; D not certain. V gave up 0 bases and J gave up 0 bases, with 11 bases separating them. From germline, CDR1 is MNHNY and CDR2 SVGAGI (reference sequence). The CDR3 contains 16 residues.

This clonotype was picked up a small number of times. The chain combines TRBV11-2 with TRBJ2-5; 8 nucleotides match TRBD2. CDR1 and CDR2 from the germline V gene are SGHAT and FQNNGV. Trimming at V came to 0 bases and at J to 7 bases, leaving 7 bases not matched to a gene. The CDR3 spans 15 residues. CDR3 sequence reads: CASSLDLGLAWTQYF. CDR3 sequence (DNA): TGTGCCAGCAGCTTAGATCTAGGACTAGCTTGGACCCAGTACTTC.

The table lists this clonotype with a few counts. V usage is TRBV27 and J usage is TRBJ2-3, with 10 bases aligning to TRBD2. J was trimmed by 5 bases and V by 3 bases; bases with no gene match: 8. This CDR3 is 16 amino acids long. The germline V gene has CDR1 MNHEY and CDR2 SMNVEV (reference sequence). CDR3 region: CASSFLAGASIDTQYF. The CDR3 DNA follows: TGTGCCAGCAGTTTTCTAGCGGGGGCCTCAATAGATACGCAGTATTTT.

The table lists this clonotype with a few counts. The genes are TRBV7-9 and TRBJ2-1; D unresolved. Per germline, CDR1 SEHNR and CDR2 FQNEAQ (reference sequence). This CDR3 comprises 13 residues. Trimming left V 3 bases short and J 8 bases short, with 11 bases between. DNA of the CDR3: TGTGCCAGCAGCTTCCCAACGTTGGATGAGCAGTTCTTC. This codes for CASSFPTLDEQFF.

This clonotype was counted at least ten times. This chain connects TRBV7-9 to TRBJ2-3; 7 bases fit TRBD2. With V trimmed by 7 bases and J by 5 bases, 3 bases remained unmatched. The CDR3 has 12 residues. Germline V lookup: CDR1 SEHNR, CDR2 FQNEAQ (reference sequence). CDR3 bases: TGTGCCAGCACCCCGGGGGGAGATACGCAGTATTTT. This codes for CASTPGGDTQYF.

This clonotype was seen a handful of times. The rearrangement uses TRBV4-1 and TRBJ2-1; D is unresolved. CDR1 is MGHRA and CDR2 is YSYEKL in the germline V gene. V was clipped by 2 bases and J by 10 bases, with 9 bases between them. The CDR3 has 12 amino acids. CDR3 in DNA: TGCGCCAGCAGCCAAAACGGCTTGGAGCAGTTCTTC. Translating it yields CASSQNGLEQFF.

The chain links TRBV5-4 to TRBJ2-5; possibly TRBD1 for D (6 bases). Germline V CDR1 and CDR2: SGHNT, YYREEE (reference sequence). Trimming took 0 bases from V and 2 from J, leaving 23 bases between them. The CDR3 is made up of 19 amino acids. The CDR3 loop reads CASSLGSPGTIGWQETQYF. The DNA of the CDR3 is TGTGCCAGCAGCTTGGGAAGTCCTGGGACAATAGGGTGGCAAGAGACCCAGTACTTC.

The rearrangement joins TRBV5-1 to TRBJ1-4; 9 bases align to TRBD1. V lost 4 bases, J lost 7 bases, and 5 bases stayed unmatched. CDR3 length: 14 amino acids. Germline V lookup: CDR1 SGHRS, CDR2 YFSETQ. The CDR3 nucleotides are TGCGCCAGCAGCCGCGGACAGGGGAGTGAAAAACTGTTTTTT. It codes for CASSRGQGSEKLFF.

The CDR3 bases are TGTGCCAGCAGCTTAACCGGGACAGCGGGGGATACGCAGTATTTT. Translating it yields CASSLTGTAGDTQYF. The rearrangement links TRBV7-8 to TRBJ2-3, with D perhaps assigned TRBD1 or TRBD2 (7 bases each). From germline, CDR1 is SGHVS and CDR2 FQNEAQ. CDR3 length: 15 residues. Trimming left V 2 bases short and J 6 bases short, with 15 bases between.

The gene calls are TRBV10-3 and TRBJ2-7, with 7 bases matching TRBD1. This CDR3 comprises 15 residues. Germline assignment: CDR1 ENHRY and CDR2 SYGVKD. Trimming removed 6 bases from V and 2 bases from J; junction bases left unmatched: 10. The CDR3 nucleotides are TGTGCCATCAGGAACACCGGGACAGCCACCTACGAGCAGTACTTC. Its translation: CAIRNTGTATYEQYF.

Ten or more counts support this clonotype. The chain couples TRBV7-6 to TRBJ2-2; D may correspond to TRBD1 or TRBD2 (6 bases each). Germline loops: CDR1 SGHVS, CDR2 FNYEAQ. The V and J ends lost 10 bases and 3 bases respectively, with 18 bases between them. The CDR3 is 15 amino acids. CDR3 bases: TGTGCCACCCTAGGGGGACTGATAGACACCGGGGAGCTGTTTTTT. This sequence encodes CATLGGLIDTGELFF.